A selection of T cell receptor beta chains follows, all from one sample in a study of blood T cell repertoires in COVID-19. Repertoires were generated with immunoSEQ multiplex PCR, while TCRdb's copy carries only in-frame clones and drops some. The data show 300,000 to 400,000 clones, more than 90% seen once. Sequences were obtained from PBMCs or T cells enriched from blood (not recorded which). These TCRs come from a woman in her twenties or thirties who had been exposed to COVID-19. Both conserved end residues are part of each CDR3. The D gene is left open where the match is weak. A clone size is listed for some rows: how often the clone was seen (once, few, many), or a class if it is expanded.

>TRBV5-1|.|TRBD1|TRBJ2-7
CASGILAGGYEQYF
TGCGCCAGCGGGATACTCGCAGGGGGCTACGAGCAGTACTTC
>TRBV2|.|TRBD1|TRBJ1-5
CASSWTGFGNQPQHF
TGTGCCAGCAGCTGGACAGGGTTTGGCAATCAGCCCCAGCATTTT
>TRBV18|.|TRBD1|TRBJ1-1
CASSKGQDTEAFF
TGTGCCAGCTCAAAGGGACAGGACACTGAAGCTTTCTTT
>TRBV7-9|few|.|TRBJ2-5
CASSLRTAETQYF
TGTGCCAGCAGCTTAAGGACAGCGGAGACCCAGTACTTC
>TRBV15|.|.|TRBJ2-6
CATSRDWASGANVLTF
TGTGCCACCAGCAGAGATTGGGCCTCTGGGGCCAACGTCCTGACTTTC
>TRBV10-3|.|TRBD1|TRBJ2-5
CAIRGTAQETQYF
TGTGCCATCAGGGGGACAGCACAAGAGACCCAGTACTTC
>TRBV5-6|once|.|TRBJ1-1
CASSPLSGVNTEAFF
TGTGCCAGCAGCCCCCTATCGGGGGTGAACACTGAAGCTTTCTTT
>TRBV5-1|.|.|TRBJ1-1
CASSPGHRNTEAFF
TGCGCCAGCAGCCCGGGACACAGGAACACTGAAGCTTTCTTT
>TRBV2|few|.|TRBJ1-2
CASSDGNYGYTF
TGTGCCAGCAGTGACGGTAACTATGGCTACACCTTC
>TRBV19|.|.|TRBJ1-2
CASSIGDRINGYTF
TGTGCCAGTAGTATCGGCGACAGGATTAACGGCTACACCTTC
>TRBV5-6|.|.|TRBJ2-5
CASSLVQGNQETQYF
TGTGCCAGCAGCTTGGTTCAGGGCAACCAAGAGACCCAGTACTTC
>TRBV7-9|.|.|TRBJ1-2
CASSLAGSSGHGYTF
TGTGCCAGCAGCTTAGCGGGGTCCAGCGGGCACGGCTACACCTTC
>TRBV4-3|.|TRBD1|TRBJ2-7
CASSQGGTGIYEQYF
TGCGCCAGCAGCCAAGGCGGGACAGGGATCTACGAGCAGTACTTC
>TRBV30|.|.|TRBJ2-2
CAWSRTGGAGELFF
TGTGCCTGGAGTAGAACAGGTGGGGCCGGGGAGCTGTTTTTT
>TRBV7-9|.|TRBD1|TRBJ1-2
CASSLVGQGGYGYTF
TGTGCCAGCAGCTTAGTTGGACAGGGGGGCTATGGCTACACCTTC
>TRBV12-3/TRBV12-4|.|.|TRBJ1-2
CASSLRGNGYTF
TGTGCCAGCAGTTTAAGGGGAAATGGCTACACCTTC
>TRBV11-2|.|TRBD1|TRBJ1-2
CASSPTGLDYGYTF
TGTGCCAGCAGCCCGACAGGGTTGGACTATGGCTACACCTTC
>TRBV5-1|.|TRBD1|TRBJ1-2
CASSLGDRNNYGYTF
TGCGCCAGCAGCTTGGGGGACAGGAATAACTATGGCTACACCTTC
>TRBV10-3|.|TRBD1|TRBJ1-5
CAIRGTGDQPQHF
TGTGCCATCAGAGGGACAGGGGATCAGCCCCAGCATTTT
>TRBV5-4|.|.|TRBJ2-3
CASSSFTDTQYF
TGTGCCAGCAGCTCTTTCACAGATACGCAGTATTTT
>TRBV7-6|.|.|TRBJ2-1
CASSRGVRSYNEQFF
TGTGCCAGCAGCCGGGGAGTTAGATCCTACAATGAGCAGTTCTTC
>TRBV6-4|.|.|TRBJ1-1
CASREGRGTEAFF
TGTGCCAGCCGGGAGGGGCGTGGCACTGAAGCTTTCTTT
>TRBV18|.|TRBD1|TRBJ1-1
CASSPTRTGAGTWDTEAFF
TGTGCCAGCTCACCCACTCGGACAGGGGCGGGGACATGGGACACTGAAGCTTTCTTT
>TRBV27|once|.|TRBJ2-1
CASSFRQSSYNEQFF
TGTGCCAGCAGTTTCCGACAGAGCTCCTACAATGAGCAGTTCTTC
>TRBV19|.|.|TRBJ1-1
CASSIGGRGNTEAFF
TGTGCCAGTAGTATAGGCGGCAGGGGGAACACTGAAGCTTTCTTT
>TRBV11-3|.|TRBD1|TRBJ2-5
CASSLDRGQTQYF
TGTGCCAGCAGCTTAGACAGGGGGCAGACCCAGTACTTC
>TRBV18|.|.|TRBJ1-1
CASQLTERTEAFF
TGTGCCAGCCAACTAACGGAGCGGACTGAAGCTTTCTTT
>TRBV3-1/TRBV3-2|once|.|TRBJ1-5
CASSQGPWSNQPQHF
TGTGCCAGCAGCCAAGGGCCGTGGAGCAATCAGCCCCAGCATTTT
>TRBV20-1|.|.|TRBJ2-7
CSAFDSYEQYF
TGCAGTGCTTTCGACAGCTACGAGCAGTACTTC
>TRBV7-2|.|.|TRBJ1-6
CASSLVPGWDSPLHF
TGTGCCAGCAGCTTAGTTCCGGGGTGGGATTCACCCCTCCACTTT
>TRBV5-1|.|.|TRBJ1-6
CASSGTGNSPLHF
TGCGCCAGCAGCGGAACAGGGAATTCACCCCTCCACTTT
>TRBV19|.|TRBD1|TRBJ1-1
CASSTTGVRNTEAFF
TGTGCCAGTAGTACAACAGGGGTTCGGAACACTGAAGCTTTCTTT
>TRBV5-4|.|TRBD2|TRBJ2-3
CASSLLAGGNTDTQYF
TGTGCCAGCAGCTTGTTAGCGGGGGGTAATACAGATACGCAGTATTTT
>TRBV20-1|.|.|TRBJ1-2
CSAIDRNGYTF
TGCAGTGCTATCGACAGAAATGGCTACACCTTC
>TRBV7-9|.|.|TRBJ2-5
CASSLIHGGRETQYF
TGTGCCAGCAGCTTAATTCACGGGGGGCGAGAGACCCAGTACTTC
>TRBV20-1|.|TRBD1|TRBJ1-6
CSASKGAANLHF
TGCAGTGCTAGTAAGGGGGCAGCAAACCTCCACTTT
>TRBV13|.|TRBD2|TRBJ2-7
CASSLRWGTSVDEQYF
TGTGCCAGCAGCTTACGCTGGGGGACTAGCGTCGACGAGCAGTACTTC
>TRBV7-9|once|.|TRBJ2-3
CASSLVGRAGGTDTQYF
TGTGCCAGCAGCTTAGTCGGTCGGGCCGGAGGAACAGATACGCAGTATTTT
>TRBV18|.|TRBD1|TRBJ1-1
CASSADRGSEAFF
TGTGCCAGCTCAGCCGACAGGGGCTCTGAAGCTTTCTTT
>TRBV3-1/TRBV3-2|.|TRBD1|TRBJ1-1
CASSQGFRGGGQAFF
TGTGCCAGCAGCCAAGGATTCAGAGGGGGCGGACAAGCTTTCTTT